A single T cell receptor (beta chain) is shown here with its context. Its antigen is not known. Data came from immunoSEQ multiplex PCR; TCRdb stores just in-frame clones and leaves some out. This sample has over 100,000 clones, with roughly 96% found just once. Surgery without prior neoadjuvant therapy was the treatment of the selected pancreatic ductal adenocarcinoma patients. The data are from a study of T cells in pancreatic ductal adenocarcinoma. Study conclusions and caveats: Unique clonotypes were 7.5 to 8.5-fold more numerous in blood than in tumor. Enrichment of CD45RO+ effector over naive T cells in tumors may bias clonality. The resected cohort was biased toward the minority with early-stage disease.

Germline V gives CDR1 SGHRS, CDR2 YFSETQ. Trimming cost V 4 bases and J 6 bases, with 13 bases left between them. This CDR3 comprises 14 residues. This receptor was identified in a human donor with pancreatic ductal adenocarcinoma. This chain links TRBV5-1 with TRBJ1-4; TRBD1 might be the D (6 bases). The specimen was PBMCs. CDR3 protein: CASSQGRGHEKLFF. In DNA, the CDR3 is TGCGCCAGCAGCCAGGGCAGGGGCCATGAAAAACTGTTTTTT.